This record covers a single T cell receptor (beta chain). The antigen it recognizes is unknown. Base qualities are not recorded, but no much larger clone differs from it by a single base. This record belongs to a study of Ad26.COV2.S vaccination and SARS-CoV-2 variants (dated by TCRdb to the early 2020s). Broadly, across the study: Donors in the vaccine arm were drawn from COV1001, a phase I-IIa trial of Ad26.COV2.S in healthy adults that was multicentre, randomized, double-blind and placebo-controlled. Ad26.COV2.S was administered intramuscularly at 5 x 10^10 or 1 x 10^11 viral particles, either as a single shot or as two shots given 56 days apart. TCRbeta repertoire sequencing was used to assess the specificity and breadth of SARS-CoV-2-reactive T cell receptors after Ad26.COV2.S vaccination. A total of 32 samples were included in the TCR-sequenced set, comprising roughly 19 Ad26.COV2.S vaccine recipients, 5 placebo recipients and 8 SARS-CoV-2 convalescent individuals. Trial participants were randomized into five groups of five: low-dose or high-dose Ad26.COV2.S given once or twice, or placebo on both occasions. Investigators remained blinded to trial group allocation during experiments and outcome assessment. Study-level results and caveats: According to the authors, total T cell responses may have been underestimated by the TCR breadth and depth analyses. Non-spike TCR breadth was comparable between vaccine and placebo recipients, consistent with the vaccine containing only spike. The study lacked the statistical power to compare responses across vaccine doses or regimens. After vaccination, spike-specific CD8+ and CD4+ T cell responses were reported to show substantial breadth. Ad26.COV2.S recipients had higher spike-specific TCR breadth than placebo recipients (P = 0.0014).

The treatment or condition label of this sample denotes: roughly 19 received Ad26.COV2.S at low or high dose, single or two shots; 5 received placebo; per-sample allocation not given. Repertoires of vaccine and placebo recipients were sequenced from samples collected on day 63 after the first injection. Between 29 July and 7 August 2020, Cohort 1b enrolled around 25 adults aged 18-55 years at one site in Boston, USA. Ad26.COV2.S consisted of a replication-incompetent adenovirus type 26 vector by which a prefusion-stabilized SARS-CoV-2 spike protein from the original Wuhan strain was expressed. The immunoSEQ Assay was the method used to sequence TCRbeta CDR3 regions. After extraction, genomic DNA underwent amplification by bias-controlled multiplex PCR, followed by high-throughput sequencing. On the study's bioinformatics: To quantify the absolute abundance of every unique TCRbeta CDR3 region, sequences were collapsed and filtered. T cell fraction was estimated by normalizing TCRbeta template counts to usable DNA, with usable DNA measured through amplification of reference genes found in all nucleated cells. Repertoire TCRs were annotated as SARS-CoV-2-specific when V gene, CDR3 amino acid sequence and J gene were exactly matched to a known reactive TCR set. The reference SARS-CoV-2 TCR set was obtained from MIRA and was filtered for enrichment in COVID-19-positive ImmuneCODE repertoires, whereby public or cross-reactive TCRs were removed. Using the MIRA antigens, annotated TCRs were further analysed by specific ORF or by position within an ORF. Breadth was defined as the number of annotated unique rearrangements divided by the total number of unique productive rearrangements, and depth was defined as the summed frequency of the annotated unique rearrangements. Two-sided Wilcoxon rank-sum tests were applied when comparing TCR breadth between groups. TCRdb stores this immuneACCESS table with in-frame sequences only. Part of the clones is absent; in the studies checked, under half of the shortfall reflects unresolved V genes, and no reason is known for the rest. V, J and clone size are those of that table, while D and trimming were read from the DNA. The sample records 380,000 or so clones, around 88% of which are singletons. Of the sample, about 10% falls within the top ten clones.

Between the V and J ends, shortened by 5 bases and 6 bases respectively, the junction contains 12 bases. Counted from cysteine to phenylalanine, this CDR3 has 13 amino acids. The entry retains the CDR3 DNA only, 39 bases that are in frame from base 1. Based on the germline V gene (reference sequence), the CDR1 and CDR2 sequences are SEHNR and FQNEAQ. The TCR comes from a person between 18 and 65 years old who received the Ad26.COV2.S COVID-19 vaccine or a placebo. The sequenced sample was peripheral blood, obtained in a trial of Ad26.COV2.S vaccine versus placebo. The V and J genes are TRBV7-9 and TRBJ2-3; TRBD2 could be the D gene, as 6 bases match. The DNA sequence is TGTGCCAGCAGCCCACCCGGGGGTGATACGCAGTATTTT. Its protein product is CASSPPGGDTQYF.